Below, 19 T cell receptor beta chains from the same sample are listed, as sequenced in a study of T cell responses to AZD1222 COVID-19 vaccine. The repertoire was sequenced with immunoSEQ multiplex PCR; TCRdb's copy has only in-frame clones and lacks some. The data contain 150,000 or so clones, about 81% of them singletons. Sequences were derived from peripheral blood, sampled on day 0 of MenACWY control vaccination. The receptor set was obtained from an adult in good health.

The CDR3: CASSPLPLQQIPAFF. DNA for the CDR3: TGTGCCAGCTCACCACTTCCTCTACAACAGATACCGGCTTTCTTT. The rearrangement uses TRBV18 and TRBJ1-1; D unresolved. The CDR3 extends over 15 amino acids. CDR1 is KGHSH and CDR2 is LQKENI in the germline V gene. Trimming cost V 1 base and J 11 bases, with 20 bases left between them.

CDR3 coding DNA: TGTGCCAGTAGTATAGATCTCGGGGAATGGCAGCCCCAGCATTTT. This encodes CASSIDLGEWQPQHF. V gene TRBV19 combines with J gene TRBJ1-5; D is uncertain. Germline V CDR1 and CDR2: LNHDA, SQIVND (reference sequence). V lost 0 bases to trimming and J lost 7 bases, with 13 bases between them. This CDR3 is built from 15 residues.

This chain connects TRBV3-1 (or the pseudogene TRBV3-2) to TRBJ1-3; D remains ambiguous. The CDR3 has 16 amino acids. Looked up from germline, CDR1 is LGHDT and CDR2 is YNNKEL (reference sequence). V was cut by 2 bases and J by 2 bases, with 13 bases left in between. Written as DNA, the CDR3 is TGTGCCAGCAGCCAATTCGGGGAAGTGGCTGGAAACACCATATATTTT. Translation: CASSQFGEVAGNTIYF.

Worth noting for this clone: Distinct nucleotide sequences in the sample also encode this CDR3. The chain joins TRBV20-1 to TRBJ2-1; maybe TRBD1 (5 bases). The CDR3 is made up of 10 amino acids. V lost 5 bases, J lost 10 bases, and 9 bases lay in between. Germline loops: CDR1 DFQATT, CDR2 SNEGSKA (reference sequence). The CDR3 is CSASRGEQFF. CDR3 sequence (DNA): TGCAGTGCTTCTAGGGGAGAGCAGTTCTTC.

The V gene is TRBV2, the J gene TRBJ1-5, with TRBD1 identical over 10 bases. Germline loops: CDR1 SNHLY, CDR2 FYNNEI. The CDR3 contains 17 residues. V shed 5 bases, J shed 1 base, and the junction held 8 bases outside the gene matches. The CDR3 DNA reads TGTGCCAGCAGTCCGGACAGGGGGTTACTGAGCAATCAGCCCCAGCATTTT. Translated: CASSPDRGLLSNQPQHF.

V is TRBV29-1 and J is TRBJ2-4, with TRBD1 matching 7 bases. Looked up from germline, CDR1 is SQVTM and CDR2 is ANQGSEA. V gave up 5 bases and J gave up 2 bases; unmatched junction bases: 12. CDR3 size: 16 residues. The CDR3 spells CSVQFAGRGSKNIQYF. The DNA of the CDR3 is TGCAGCGTTCAGTTCGCTGGCAGGGGGTCCAAAAACATTCAGTACTTC.

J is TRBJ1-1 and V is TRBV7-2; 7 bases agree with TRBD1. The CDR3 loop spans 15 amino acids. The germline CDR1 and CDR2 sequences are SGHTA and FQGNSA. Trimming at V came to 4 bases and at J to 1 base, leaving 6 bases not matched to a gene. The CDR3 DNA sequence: TGTGCCAGCAGCTCGCGACAGGGAAGGAACACTGAAGCTTTCTTT. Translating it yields CASSSRQGRNTEAFF.

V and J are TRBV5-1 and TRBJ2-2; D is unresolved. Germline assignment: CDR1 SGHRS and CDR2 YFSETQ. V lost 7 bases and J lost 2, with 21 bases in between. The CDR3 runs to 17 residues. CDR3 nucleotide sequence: TGCGCCAGCGCGGTTAGTGGGTTCCAAATTAACACCGGGGAGCTGTTTTTT. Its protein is CASAVSGFQINTGELFF.

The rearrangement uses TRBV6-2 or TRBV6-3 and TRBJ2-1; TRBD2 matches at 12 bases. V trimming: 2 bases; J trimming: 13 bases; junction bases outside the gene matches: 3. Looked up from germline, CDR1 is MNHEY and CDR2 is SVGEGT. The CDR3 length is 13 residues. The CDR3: CASSYGLAGRQFF. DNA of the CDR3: TGTGCCAGCAGTTACGGACTAGCGGGGCGTCAGTTCTTC.

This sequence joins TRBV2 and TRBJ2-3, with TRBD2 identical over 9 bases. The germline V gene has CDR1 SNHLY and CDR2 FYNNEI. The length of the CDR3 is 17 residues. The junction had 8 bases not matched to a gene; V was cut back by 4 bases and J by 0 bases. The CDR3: CASSVPLAGSSTDTQYF. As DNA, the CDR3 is TGTGCCAGCAGTGTCCCCCTAGCGGGGTCTAGCACAGATACGCAGTATTTT.

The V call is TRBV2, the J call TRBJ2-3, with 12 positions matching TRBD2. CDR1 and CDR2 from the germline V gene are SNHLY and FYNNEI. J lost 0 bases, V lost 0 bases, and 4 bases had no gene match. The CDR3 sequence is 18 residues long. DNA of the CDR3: TGTGCCAGCAGTGAAGCAGGCGGACTAGCGGGGAGCACAGATACGCAGTATTTT. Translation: CASSEAGGLAGSTDTQYF.

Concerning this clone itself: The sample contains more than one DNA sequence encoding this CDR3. CDR3 loop: CASSYGGNQPQHF. DNA of the CDR3: TGTGCCAGCAGTTACGGGGGAAATCAGCCCCAGCATTTT. The chain has TRBV6-2 or TRBV6-3 and TRBJ1-5; tentative D call: TRBD1 (5 bases). V lost 2 bases and J lost 4, with 6 bases in between. In germline, CDR1 is MNHEY, CDR2 SVGEGT. The CDR3 length is 13 residues.

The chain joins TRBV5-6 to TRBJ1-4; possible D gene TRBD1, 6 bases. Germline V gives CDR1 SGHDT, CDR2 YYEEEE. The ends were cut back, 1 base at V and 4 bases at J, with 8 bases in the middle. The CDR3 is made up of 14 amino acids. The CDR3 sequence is CASSLLQGNEKLFF. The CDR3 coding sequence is TGTGCCAGCAGCTTGTTACAGGGTAATGAAAAACTGTTTTTT.

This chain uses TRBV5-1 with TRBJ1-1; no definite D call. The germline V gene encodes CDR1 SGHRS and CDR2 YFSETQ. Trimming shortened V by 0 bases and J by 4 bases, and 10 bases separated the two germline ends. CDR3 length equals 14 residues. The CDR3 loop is CASSLGPGATEAFF. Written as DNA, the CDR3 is TGCGCCAGCAGCTTGGGCCCCGGCGCCACTGAAGCTTTCTTT.

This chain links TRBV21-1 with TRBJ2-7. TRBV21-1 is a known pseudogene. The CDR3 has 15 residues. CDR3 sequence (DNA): TGTGCCAGCAGCAAATTCCGGGGGCGCAGGTCCGAGCAGTACGTC. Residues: CASSKFRGRRSEQYV.

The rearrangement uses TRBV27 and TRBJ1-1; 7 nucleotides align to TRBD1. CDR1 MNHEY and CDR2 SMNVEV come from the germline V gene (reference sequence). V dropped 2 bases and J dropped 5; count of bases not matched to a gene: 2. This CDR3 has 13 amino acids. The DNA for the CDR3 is TGTGCCAGCAGTTTAAGACAGGGAACTGAAGCTTTCTTT. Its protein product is CASSLRQGTEAFF.

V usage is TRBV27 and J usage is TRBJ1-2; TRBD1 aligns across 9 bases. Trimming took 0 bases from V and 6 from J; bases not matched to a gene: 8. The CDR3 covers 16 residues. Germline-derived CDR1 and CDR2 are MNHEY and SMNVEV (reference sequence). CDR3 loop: CASSLSVPGQGHGYTF. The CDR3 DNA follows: TGTGCCAGCAGTTTATCGGTCCCGGGACAGGGTCATGGCTACACCTTC.

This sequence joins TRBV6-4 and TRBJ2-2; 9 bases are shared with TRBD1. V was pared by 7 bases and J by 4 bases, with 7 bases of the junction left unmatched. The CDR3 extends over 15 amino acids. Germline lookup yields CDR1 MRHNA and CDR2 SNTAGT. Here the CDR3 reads CASKADRGSTGELFF. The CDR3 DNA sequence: TGTGCCAGCAAGGCGGACAGGGGAAGCACCGGGGAGCTGTTTTTT.

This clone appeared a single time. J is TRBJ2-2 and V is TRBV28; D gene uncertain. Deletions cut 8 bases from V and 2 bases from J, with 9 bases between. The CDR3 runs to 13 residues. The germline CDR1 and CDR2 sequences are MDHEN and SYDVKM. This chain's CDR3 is CASEGSNTGELFF. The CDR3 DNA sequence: TGTGCCAGCGAAGGGTCTAACACCGGGGAGCTGTTTTTT.